Listed below are T cell receptor beta chains from one sample, sequenced in a study of T cell responses to AZD1222 COVID-19 vaccine. Profiled with immunoSEQ multiplex PCR; TCRdb holds only in-frame clones, not every one. The top ten clones hold 0.85% to 0.95% of a sample with 110,000 to 150,000 clones, 80% to 95% of them seen once. This sample comprised peripheral blood, obtained on day 0 of MenACWY control vaccination. The source is an adult in good health. The CDR3 runs from the conserved cysteine through the conserved F or W.

TRBV5-4	TRBJ2-3	CASSLVAGSSTDTQYF
TRBV3-1/TRBV3-2	TRBJ1-1	CASSQDPEEAFF
TRBV5-6	TRBJ1-5	CASSLEGGPSQPQHF
TRBV6-1	TRBJ2-5	CASSEARGLQETQYF
TRBV7-9	TRBJ1-2	CASSFREFYGYTF
TRBV7-9	TRBJ1-4	CASSRAGTGSNEKLFF
TRBV19	TRBJ2-1	CASSTQLLAGAHNEQFF
TRBV5-6	TRBJ2-3	CASSLGLASDTQYF
TRBV28	TRBJ1-2	CASTRSEGNYGYTF
TRBV30	TRBJ1-3	CACQAMGTYSGNTIYF
TRBV6-5	TRBJ1-2	CASRDEGPEDYTF
TRBV2	TRBJ1-4	CASSMTGGIEKLFF
TRBV30	TRBJ2-1	CAWSNAGGEQFF
TRBV2	TRBJ2-7	CASIYTISYEQYF
TRBV10-3	TRBJ2-5	CATDTGTGVSDF
TRBV19	TRBJ1-2	CASSEILANYGYTF
TRBV29-1	TRBJ1-1	CSASHRGDTEAFF
TRBV5-1	TRBJ2-7	CASSSSGGGAYEQYF
TRBV5-1	TRBJ2-7	CASSLIPGAQDEQYF
TRBV11-2	TRBJ1-2	CASSFDSNYGYTF
TRBV6-5	TRBJ2-1	CASSYSDRQTYNEQFF
TRBV27	TRBJ1-1	CATYSQGMNTEAFF
TRBV27	TRBJ2-6	CASRDRVSGANVLTF
TRBV12-3/TRBV12-4	TRBJ1-3	CASSFGNTIYF
TRBV7-8	TRBJ2-7	CASSPPGHRGSYEQYF
TRBV24-1	TRBJ2-3	CATSGLADPRGTDTQYF
TRBV6-5	TRBJ2-7	CASSYIGDRTYEQYF
TRBV9	TRBJ2-1	CASSVAGLAGGSYNEQFF
TRBV27	TRBJ1-5	CASSHLGQAGNQPQHF
TRBV4-2	TRBJ2-2	CASSQGLQGPTGELFF
TRBV7-6	TRBJ1-5	CASSPEMGNQPQHF
TRBV5-5	TRBJ1-1	CASSYRQPIANTEAFF
TRBV18	TRBJ1-2	CASSPPVIPPAYGYTF
TRBV28	TRBJ1-5	CASSLPLQGTQHF
TRBV5-6	TRBJ1-4	CASSHPATNEKLFF
TRBV19	TRBJ2-3	CASSINRGGAALDTQYF
TRBV7-9	TRBJ1-1	CASSPSGGGTEAFF